These 26 T cell receptor beta chains came from one sample sequenced in a study of T cell responses to AZD1222 COVID-19 vaccine. Assay used: immunoSEQ multiplex PCR; TCRdb lists only in-frame clones, some missing. The table lists 150,000 or so clones, around 93% of them singletons, with over 3% in the top ten. The input for sequencing was peripheral blood, taken 28 days after the second AZD1222 dose. The receptors shown here come from an adult who received the AZD1222 COVID-19 vaccine.

V usage is TRBV12-5 and J usage is TRBJ2-3; 7 nucleotides match TRBD2. The CDR3 length is 16 residues. Germline CDR1 and CDR2: LGHNT and FRNRAP. Germline trimming cut 5 bases from V and 2 bases from J; bases unmatched to any gene: 10. The DNA of the CDR3 is TGTGCTAGTGGTCCCCGGGGTAGCGGGTACACAGATACGCAGTATTTT. This codes for CASGPRGSGYTDTQYF.

This clone has just one count. This chain joins TRBV3-1 (or the pseudogene TRBV3-2) and TRBJ2-2; the D gene is possibly TRBD1 (5 bases). In germline, CDR1 is LGHDT, CDR2 YNNKEL (reference sequence). Trimming removed 1 base from V and 3 bases from J, with 12 bases in between. The CDR3 is 16 amino acids. CDR3 amino acids: CASSQVTTEDTGELFF. DNA of the CDR3: TGTGCCAGCAGCCAAGTTACGACAGAGGACACCGGGGAGCTGTTTTTT.

The chain carries TRBV6-1 and TRBJ1-2; D is uncertain. Germline V gene data show CDR1 as MNHNS and CDR2 as SASEGT. CDR3 size: 19 residues. Trimming shortened V by 4 bases and J by 1 base, and 25 bases separated the two germline ends. CDR3: CASSVLSGSTFWSNYGYTF. The CDR3 DNA reads as TGTGCCAGCAGTGTCTTATCGGGTTCCACTTTTTGGAGTAACTATGGCTACACCTTC.

This chain links TRBV12-3 or TRBV12-4 with TRBJ1-5; D gene uncertain. The CDR3 runs to 13 residues. V dropped 6 bases and J dropped 5 bases, with 11 bases sitting between them. CDR3 bases: TGTGCCAGCAGCAGAACAAGGGATCAGCCCCAGCATTTT. It yields the protein CASSRTRDQPQHF.

The chain recombines TRBV7-3 with TRBJ2-2; tentatively, D is TRBD2 (6 bases). The CDR3 covers 14 residues. In germline, CDR1 is SGHTA, CDR2 FQGTGA. Trimming pared 0 bases from V and 5 bases from J, leaving 7 bases between. In nucleotides, the CDR3 is TGTGCCAGCAGCTTAACTGGGGGGACCGGGGAGCTGTTTTTT. Translated, it gives CASSLTGGTGELFF.

V is TRBV15 and J is TRBJ2-7; 7 nucleotides line up with TRBD2. CDR1 is LNHNV, CDR2 YYDKDF, per germline (reference sequence). V trimming: 0 bases; J trimming: 7 bases; junction bases outside the gene matches: 3. The CDR3 extends over 13 amino acids. This CDR3 is CATSRDRGVEQYF. CDR3 bases: TGTGCCACCAGCAGAGATCGGGGGGTAGAGCAGTACTTC.

This clone has more than one count but fewer than ten. CDR3 amino acids: CASSEIAGGGNQPQHF. The CDR3 DNA reads as TGTGCCAGCAGTGAAATAGCGGGGGGAGGCAATCAGCCCCAGCATTTT. The chain uses TRBV6-1 and TRBJ1-5; D possibly corresponds to TRBD1 (5 bases). Germline V gene data show CDR1 as MNHNS and CDR2 as SASEGT. V lost 2 bases and J lost 2, with 13 bases in between. This CDR3 region has 16 residues.

The V gene is TRBV7-8, the J gene TRBJ2-2; weak D call: TRBD1 (5 bases). Germline loops: CDR1 SGHVS, CDR2 FQNEAQ. V was cut by 3 bases and J by 5 bases, with 16 bases left in between. This CDR3 comprises 16 residues. The CDR3 region is CASSFSRVGATGELFF. CDR3 DNA: TGTGCCAGCAGCTTTAGTCGGGTAGGGGCGACCGGGGAGCTGTTTTTT.

The chain couples TRBV9 to TRBJ2-1; TRBD2 agrees at 10 bases. CDR3 length: 16 amino acids. V lost 0 bases, J lost 7 bases, and 7 bases stayed unmatched. CDR1 is SGDLS, CDR2 YYNGEE, per germline. CDR3 sequence (DNA): TGTGCCAGCAGCGTAGAGCCCAGCGGGAGGGTGAATGAGCAGTTCTTC. Translated, it gives CASSVEPSGRVNEQFF.

This chain joins TRBV6-5 and TRBJ1-4; 8 bases are a match to TRBD1. The length of the CDR3 is 15 residues. The germline V gene has CDR1 MNHEY and CDR2 SVGAGI. The V and J ends lost 0 bases and 7 bases, in that order; junction bases with no gene match: 4. For the CDR3, the DNA is TGTGCCAGCAGTTACTCGACAGGGGCAGGTGAAAAACTGTTTTTT. This translates into CASSYSTGAGEKLFF.

The chain uses TRBV5-6 and TRBJ2-1; possibly TRBD1 or TRBD2 for D (5 bases each). This CDR3 is built from 13 residues. With 2 bases removed from V and 5 bases from J, the gap between germline ends came to 8 bases. Per germline, CDR1 SGHDT and CDR2 YYEEEE. The CDR3 protein is CASSFGTHNEQFF. The CDR3, as DNA: TGTGCCAGCAGCTTCGGGACCCACAATGAGCAGTTCTTC.

V is TRBV12-5 and J is TRBJ2-1; D is uncertain. CDR3 length: 15 amino acids. V was clipped by 5 bases and J by 6 bases, with 17 bases between them. Germline V lookup: CDR1 LGHNT, CDR2 FRNRAP. The CDR3: CASGPDVLLFNEQFF. The CDR3 nucleotides read TGTGCTAGTGGTCCGGACGTCCTACTATTCAATGAGCAGTTCTTC.

The V gene is TRBV30, the J gene TRBJ1-5; 10 positions agree with TRBD1. Losses at the gene ends were 0 bases for V and 2 bases for J; bases not matched to a gene: 1. The germline V gene has CDR1 GTSNPN and CDR2 SVGIG (reference sequence). The CDR3 sequence is 15 residues long. In DNA, the CDR3 is TGTGCCTGGAGTGTAGGGACAGGGGGCAATCAGCCCCAGCATTTT. Amino acids: CAWSVGTGGNQPQHF.

The chain combines TRBV15 with TRBJ1-1; weak D call: TRBD1 (6 bases). With 5 bases removed from V and 6 bases from J, the gap between germline ends came to 13 bases. The CDR3 contains 13 residues. The germline V gene has CDR1 LNHNV and CDR2 YYDKDF (reference sequence). CDR3 sequence reads: CATSVGTTPEAFF. For the CDR3, the DNA is TGTGCCACCAGCGTAGGGACAACCCCTGAAGCTTTCTTT.

The genes are TRBV7-8 and TRBJ1-1; tentatively, D is TRBD1 (5 bases). CDR1 SGHVS and CDR2 FQNEAQ come from the germline V gene. V was cut by 0 bases and J by 1 base, with 12 bases left in between. CDR3 length: 16 residues. The CDR3 DNA is TGTGCCAGCAGCTTAGCGTGGGAGACAGAGAACACTGAAGCTTTCTTT. It translates to CASSLAWETENTEAFF. Based on the CDR3 plus reference TRBV7-8 and TRBJ1-1, the full variable domain is GAGVSQSPRYKVAKRGQDVALRCDPISGHVSLFWYQQALGQGPEFLTYFQNEAQLDKSGLPSDRFFAERPEGSVSTLKIQRTQQEDSAVYLCASSLAWETENTEAFFGQGTRLTVV.

This chain uses TRBV5-4 with TRBJ2-3, with TRBD1 identical over 8 bases. This CDR3 has 15 amino acids. The V gene end was trimmed by 2 bases and the J gene end by 2 bases; junction bases not matched to a gene: 4. Germline V gene data show CDR1 as SGHNT and CDR2 as YYREEE (reference sequence). CDR3 bases: TGTGCCAGCAGCTTCCACAGGGGGAACACAGATACGCAGTATTTT. The encoded protein is CASSFHRGNTDTQYF.

V gene TRBV4-2 combines with J gene TRBJ2-2, with 7 bases fitting TRBD2. Germline V gene lookup returns CDR1 LGHNA and CDR2 YNFKEQ. J was trimmed by 2 bases and V by 0 bases; bases with no gene match: 3. The CDR3 length is 16 residues. CDR3 in amino acids: CASSQDPSGNTGELFF. Written as DNA, the CDR3 is TGTGCCAGCAGCCAAGACCCTAGCGGAAACACCGGGGAGCTGTTTTTT.

The chain links TRBV7-2 to TRBJ2-1; 7 nucleotides agree with TRBD2. V lost 5 bases and J lost 5; bases outside the gene matches: 12. Germline V lookup: CDR1 SGHTA, CDR2 FQGNSA. The CDR3 runs 16 residues. CDR3 in DNA: TGTGCCAGCAGCGAATCGGCCCGGGGGGACCACAATGAGCAGTTCTTC. This gives the protein CASSESARGDHNEQFF.

J is TRBJ2-2 and V is TRBV11-2; 10 bases align to TRBD2. Per the germline V gene, CDR1 is SGHAT and CDR2 is FQNNGV. The CDR3 is 14 residues long. V gave up 2 bases and J gave up 6 bases; unmatched junction bases: 0. Written as DNA, the CDR3 is TGTGCCAGCAGCTTAAGCGGGGGGGCCGGGGAGCTGTTTTTT. Translating it yields CASSLSGGAGELFF.

This chain joins TRBV29-1 and TRBJ1-2, with D uncertain. The CDR3 is 12 residues long. Trimming stripped 3 bases from V and 8 bases from J, with 13 bases between. The germline CDR1 and CDR2 sequences are SQVTM and ANQGSEA. The CDR3 region has the DNA TGCAGCGTTGACGCCGCGGACGGAGGCTACACCTTC. It specifies CSVDAADGGYTF.

The V gene is TRBV19, the J gene TRBJ1-5; D may be TRBD1 (6 bases). Germline lookup yields CDR1 LNHDA and CDR2 SQIVND (reference sequence). The V end was cut by 5 bases, the J end by 3 bases, with 20 bases between. The CDR3 has 17 amino acids. This chain's CDR3 is CASSPPGGGTVNQPQHF. The CDR3 DNA reads TGTGCCAGTAGTCCCCCGGGGGGGGGCACAGTCAATCAGCCCCAGCATTTT.

The chain joins TRBV2 to TRBJ1-1, with no clear D. Trimming shortened V by 2 bases and J by 4 bases, and 8 bases separated the two germline ends. CDR1 and CDR2 (germline): SNHLY, FYNNEI. There are 13 residues in the CDR3. CDR3 loop: CASSERLGTEAFF. The DNA of the CDR3 is TGTGCCAGCAGTGAAAGACTGGGCACTGAAGCTTTCTTT.

This sequence joins TRBV5-8 and TRBJ2-7; either TRBD1 or TRBD2 may fit D (5 bases each). V was cut by 3 bases and J by 2 bases, with 12 bases left in between. Germline assignment: CDR1 SGHTS and CDR2 YDEGEE. This CDR3 is 14 amino acids long. CDR3 nucleotides: TGTGCCAGCAGCTCCTCCGGGACCACCTACGAGCAGTACTTC. This translates into CASSSSGTTYEQYF.

The gene calls are TRBV2 and TRBJ1-1; 7 nucleotides line up with TRBD1. Per the germline V gene, CDR1 is SNHLY and CDR2 is FYNNEI. The junction had 4 bases not matched to a gene; V was cut back by 2 bases and J by 7 bases. This CDR3 contains 13 residues. DNA of the CDR3: TGTGCCAGCAGTGAACAGGGGGGGGTTGAAGCTTTCTTT. This codes for CASSEQGGVEAFF.

The rearrangement links TRBV7-9 to TRBJ2-7; weak D call: TRBD2 (6 bases). The CDR3 sequence is 13 residues long. Trimming took 5 bases from V and 3 from J, leaving 11 bases between them. Germline V gene lookup returns CDR1 SEHNR and CDR2 FQNEAQ (reference sequence). The CDR3 sequence is CASSHGEDYEQYF. CDR3 bases: TGTGCCAGCAGCCATGGGGAGGACTACGAGCAGTACTTC.

The rearrangement uses TRBV5-6 and TRBJ2-7; maybe TRBD2 (6 bases). This CDR3 contains 13 residues. CDR1 is SGHDT and CDR2 is YYEEEE in the germline V gene. The V and J ends lost 4 bases and 3 bases respectively, with 11 bases between them. CDR3 residues: CASSRGTGYEQYF. The CDR3 coding sequence is TGTGCCAGCAGCCGGGGGACTGGCTACGAGCAGTACTTC.